These 28 T cell receptor beta chains were sequenced from one sample in a study of blood T cell repertoires in COVID-19. The method was immunoSEQ multiplex PCR; TCRdb's version includes in-frame clones alone and lacks a portion of them. This table holds around 50,000 clones, about 76% found once. The sample comprised peripheral blood. Receptor source: a human donor with active or convalescent COVID-19. The donor label of this sample is uncertain.

The V and J genes are TRBV27 and TRBJ2-3, with D maybe TRBD1 (5 bases). CDR1 is MNHEY and CDR2 is SMNVEV in the germline V gene (reference sequence). The CDR3 contains 11 residues. Trimming left V 6 bases short and J 8 bases short, with 9 bases between. The CDR3 coding sequence is TGTGCCAGCAGGTCCCAGGGTACGCAGTATTTT. Its protein product is CASRSQGTQYF.

As DNA, the CDR3 is TGCGCCAGCAGCGCCACAGGGGGCGGTCGGGAGACCCAGTACTTC. It codes for CASSATGGGRETQYF. This chain joins TRBV5-1 and TRBJ2-5, with 9 bases matching TRBD1. The length of the CDR3 is 15 residues. Trimming took 4 bases from V and 5 from J; bases not matched to a gene: 9. Germline V CDR1 and CDR2: SGHRS, YFSETQ.

The chain is built from TRBV5-1 and TRBJ2-1; 7 bases align to TRBD1. Unmatched junction bases numbered 5, after V lost 4 bases and J lost 7 bases. This CDR3 spans 13 amino acids. Germline assignment: CDR1 SGHRS and CDR2 YFSETQ. The CDR3 DNA sequence: TGCGCCAGCAGCATACCAGGGGGTAATGAGCAGTTCTTC. It codes for CASSIPGGNEQFF.

As to this clone: A read error may produce the germline difference seen at one junction end. The chain employs TRBV19 and TRBJ1-5, with D tentatively TRBD1 (5 bases). Germline CDR1 and CDR2: LNHDA and SQIVND (reference sequence). CDR3 length equals 12 residues. CDR3 region: CASSISRQPANF. The CDR3 nucleotides are TGTGCCAGTAGTATATCTCGACAGCCCGCCAATTTT.

The chain links TRBV29-1 to TRBJ1-3; 7 nucleotides agree with TRBD1. Germline assignment: CDR1 SQVTM and CDR2 ANQGSEA. CDR3 length equals 14 residues. The trim removed 2 bases at V and 2 bases at J, leaving 3 bases unmatched. The CDR3 DNA sequence: TGCAGCGTTGAACTGACAGGGCCTGGAAACACCATATATTTT. Its translation is CSVELTGPGNTIYF.

CDR3 protein: CASNRGNYGYTF. The CDR3 nucleotides read TGTGCCAGCAATCGCGGGAACTATGGCTACACCTTC. This chain uses TRBV28 with TRBJ1-2; the D is unclear. This CDR3 is 12 amino acids long. Germline loops: CDR1 MDHEN, CDR2 SYDVKM. Trimming pared 7 bases from V and 2 bases from J, leaving 8 bases between.

This chain connects TRBV3-1 (or the pseudogene TRBV3-2) to TRBJ1-2; no definite D call. V lost 2 bases to trimming and J lost 9 bases, with 7 bases between them. CDR1 LGHDT and CDR2 YNNKEL come from the germline V gene (reference sequence). This CDR3 spans 11 amino acids. The CDR3 coding sequence is TGTGCCAGCAGCCAACCCGGGAGCTACACCTTC. Translation gives CASSQPGSYTF.

This chain joins TRBV3-1 (or the pseudogene TRBV3-2) and TRBJ2-1; 11 nucleotides match TRBD2. V lost 0 bases to trimming and J lost 7 bases; unmatched junction nucleotides: 11. This CDR3 has 18 amino acids. Germline lookup yields CDR1 LGHDT and CDR2 YNNKEL (reference sequence). The CDR3 loop reads CASSQDFLLAGDANEQFF. CDR3 nucleotide sequence: TGTGCCAGCAGCCAAGACTTTCTACTAGCGGGAGATGCAAATGAGCAGTTCTTC.

The chain recombines TRBV28 with TRBJ2-5, with unresolved D. This CDR3 is 12 amino acids long. Trimming left V 3 bases short and J 6 bases short, with 8 bases between. Germline V gene sequence: CDR1 MDHEN, CDR2 SYDVKM. In DNA form, the CDR3 reads TGTGCCAGCAGTTTCGGTGCAAAGACCCAGTACTTC. Amino acid sequence: CASSFGAKTQYF.

The rearrangement links TRBV19 to TRBJ2-5; 8 positions agree with TRBD1. Germline V lookup: CDR1 LNHDA, CDR2 SQIVND (reference sequence). The CDR3 loop spans 14 amino acids. Trimming removed 4 bases from V and 5 bases from J; junction bases left unmatched: 6. The CDR3 DNA is TGTGCCAGTAGTAGGGCCAGGGGGCGGGAGACCCAGTACTTC. Protein: CASSRARGRETQYF. Using reference TRBV19 and TRBJ2-5 for the parts outside the CDR3, the full variable domain is DGGITQSPKYLFRKEGQNVTLSCEQNLNHDAMYWYRQDPGQGLRLIYYSQIVNDFQKGDIAEGYSVSREKKESFPLTVTSAQKNPTAFYLCASSRARGRETQYFGPGTRLLVL.

This clone has only a few counts. The rearrangement links TRBV19 to TRBJ2-2; 8 bases fit TRBD2. The CDR3 totals 15 residues. Trimming took 3 bases from V and 7 from J; bases not matched to a gene: 7. Per germline, CDR1 LNHDA and CDR2 SQIVND (reference sequence). The CDR3 spells CASSIGSGAGGELFF. As DNA, the CDR3 is TGTGCCAGTAGTATCGGTAGCGGGGCGGGCGGGGAGCTGTTTTTT.

The V and J genes are TRBV27 and TRBJ2-7, with D perhaps matching TRBD1 (6 bases). Trimming cost V 2 bases and J 3 bases, with 14 bases left between them. Germline V lookup: CDR1 MNHEY, CDR2 SMNVEV (reference sequence). This CDR3 is built from 15 residues. For the CDR3, the DNA is TGTGCCAGCAGTTTAGGTGGGGGCAGAAACTACGAGCAGTACTTC. Protein: CASSLGGGRNYEQYF.

The chain links TRBV9 to TRBJ2-3; D perhaps matches TRBD1 (5 bases). Germline V gives CDR1 SGDLS, CDR2 YYNGEE. V was clipped by 5 bases and J by 1 base, with 11 bases between them. The CDR3 has 14 amino acids. The CDR3 loop is CASSSSRGTDTQYF. The CDR3 DNA sequence: TGTGCCAGCAGTTCGAGCAGGGGCACAGATACGCAGTATTTT.

The chain carries TRBV5-6 and TRBJ2-5; D perhaps matches TRBD2 (5 bases). The CDR3 contains 14 residues. Germline V gives CDR1 SGHDT, CDR2 YYEEEE. The V end lost 3 bases, the J end lost 4 bases, and 13 bases lay between the germline ends. The CDR3 protein is CASSSTRSGETQYF. Written as DNA, the CDR3 is TGTGCCAGCAGCTCCACTAGGTCGGGAGAGACCCAGTACTTC.

The chain has TRBV20-1 and TRBJ1-2; no reliable D call. V gave up 5 bases and J gave up 8 bases, with 6 bases separating them. The CDR3 sequence is 9 residues long. Germline CDR1 DFQATT, CDR2 SNEGSKA (reference sequence). CDR3 sequence (DNA): TGCAGTGCTGGCAAGGGCTACACCTTC. Encoded protein: CSAGKGYTF.

The gene calls are TRBV6-2 or TRBV6-3 and TRBJ2-2; 11 nucleotides agree with TRBD2. The CDR3 extends over 16 amino acids. Germline V gene lookup returns CDR1 MNHEY and CDR2 SVGEGT. Trimming removed 6 bases from V and 5 bases from J; junction bases left unmatched: 8. The CDR3 DNA is TGTGCCAGCAGCCTAACACTAGCGGGAGTTACCGGGGAGCTGTTTTTT. It encodes CASSLTLAGVTGELFF.

The chain couples TRBV5-4 to TRBJ2-1; 14 bases align to TRBD2. Per germline, CDR1 SGHNT and CDR2 YYREEE (reference sequence). CDR3 length: 16 residues. V was pared by 4 bases and J by 5 bases, with 5 bases of the junction left unmatched. The CDR3 sequence is CASSPGTSGRNNEQFF. The CDR3 nucleotides are TGTGCCAGCAGCCCCGGGACTAGCGGGAGAAACAATGAGCAGTTCTTC.

This clone has only a few counts. This chain connects TRBV11-3 to TRBJ1-2; unclear D gene. The CDR3 has 15 residues. Looked up from germline, CDR1 is SGHNT and CDR2 is YENEEA. Trimming removed 2 bases from V and 0 bases from J, with 10 bases in between. This CDR3 reads CASSLLRGTNYGYTF. The CDR3 coding sequence is TGTGCCAGCAGCTTACTTCGAGGCACTAACTATGGCTACACCTTC. The full variable domain, completed using reference TRBV11-3 and TRBJ1-2, is EAGVVQSPRYKIIEKKQPVAFWCNPISGHNTLYWYLQNLGQGPELLIRYENEEAVDDSQLPKDRFSAERLKGVDSTLKIQPAELGDSAVYLCASSLLRGTNYGYTFGSGTRLTVV.

J is TRBJ2-1 and V is TRBV5-3; the match to TRBD2 covers 13 bases. TRBV5-3 has ORF status, its function being uncertain. The V segment lost 4 bases and the J segment 7 bases; nucleotides outside the gene matches: 8. This CDR3 has 16 residues. The CDR3 region is CARSGTSGAWRNEQFF. The DNA for the CDR3 is TGTGCCAGAAGCGGGACTAGCGGGGCCTGGAGAAATGAGCAGTTCTTC.

The gene calls are TRBV24-1 and TRBJ1-5; 10 nucleotides align to TRBD1. Germline assignment: CDR1 KGHDR and CDR2 SFDVKD. The V segment lost 6 bases and the J segment 3 bases; nucleotides outside the gene matches: 4. The CDR3 spans 15 residues. CDR3: CATSWGQGTNQPQHF. In nucleotides, the CDR3 is TGTGCCACCAGTTGGGGACAGGGGACCAATCAGCCCCAGCATTTT.

V and J are TRBV27 and TRBJ2-1; 8 nucleotides agree with TRBD2. The CDR3 spans 15 residues. Germline values: CDR1 MNHEY, CDR2 SMNVEV (reference sequence). V was clipped by 4 bases and J by 6 bases; unmatched bases: 8. This CDR3 reads CASSSPGLGPNEQFF. Here the CDR3 DNA reads TGTGCCAGCAGTTCACCGGGACTAGGCCCCAATGAGCAGTTCTTC.

The V and J genes are TRBV10-3 and TRBJ1-2, with unresolved D. The germline CDR1 and CDR2 sequences are ENHRY and SYGVKD. The CDR3 length is 13 residues. The V end was cut by 7 bases, the J end by 2 bases, with 11 bases between. This CDR3 is CAIKQPANYGYTF. In DNA, the CDR3 is TGTGCCATCAAACAGCCGGCGAACTATGGCTACACCTTC.

CDR3 protein: CASSPREKNTEAFF. In nucleotides, the CDR3 is TGTGCCAGCTCACCTCGGGAGAAAAACACTGAAGCTTTCTTT. This chain links TRBV18 with TRBJ1-1; D not certain. Looked up from germline, CDR1 is KGHSH and CDR2 is LQKENI. CDR3 length equals 14 residues. V lost 3 bases and J lost 2, with 10 bases in between.

The table lists this clone with a count of one. The V call is TRBV24-1, the J call TRBJ2-1; D is ambiguous. This CDR3 is 14 amino acids long. Germline CDR1 reads KGHDR; CDR2 reads SFDVKD. The V gene lost 4 bases and the J gene lost 3 bases, with 9 bases spanning the gap. The CDR3 loop reads CATSEGPSYNEQFF. Here the CDR3 DNA reads TGTGCCACCAGTGAGGGTCCTAGCTACAATGAGCAGTTCTTC.

This rearrangement joins TRBV30 to TRBJ2-3, with TRBD2 matching over 8 bases. The ends lost 5 bases at V and 4 bases at J; junction bases unmatched: 8. The CDR3 covers 14 residues. The germline CDR1 and CDR2 sequences are GTSNPN and SVGIG (reference sequence). This CDR3 is CAWGLAGGADTQYF. CDR3 nucleotide sequence: TGTGCCTGGGGACTAGCCGGAGGGGCAGATACGCAGTATTTT.

J is TRBJ2-7 and V is TRBV4-3; the D gene is possibly TRBD2 (5 bases). The CDR3 runs 15 residues. Trimming cost V 0 bases and J 3 bases, with 12 bases left between them. Germline values: CDR1 LGHNA, CDR2 YSLEER. The CDR3 here is CASSQDPNGVYEQYF. Written as DNA, the CDR3 is TGCGCCAGCAGCCAAGACCCAAACGGGGTCTACGAGCAGTACTTC.

This sequence joins TRBV20-1 and TRBJ2-7; the D is unclear. V lost 4 bases to trimming and J lost 5 bases, with 9 bases between them. Looked up from germline, CDR1 is DFQATT and CDR2 is SNEGSKA (reference sequence). CDR3 length equals 11 residues. The CDR3: CSATSGHEQYF. The CDR3 DNA sequence: TGCAGTGCTACCTCTGGGCACGAGCAGTACTTC.

V is TRBV30 and J is TRBJ2-1; weak D call: TRBD2 (5 bases). The germline V and J ends were trimmed by 3 bases and 6 bases, with 9 bases remaining between them. CDR1 GTSNPN and CDR2 SVGIG come from the germline V gene (reference sequence). This CDR3 comprises 12 residues. CDR3 nucleotide sequence: TGTGCCTGGAGCCATGCGGGCAATGAGCAGTTCTTC. Its translation is CAWSHAGNEQFF. Full variable domain (missing parts from reference TRBV30 and TRBJ2-1): SQTIHQWPATLVQPVGSPLSLECTVEGTSNPNLYWYRQAAGRGLQLLFYSVGIGQISSEVPQNLSASRPQDRQFILSSKKLLLSDSGFYLCAWSHAGNEQFFGPGTRLTVL.